The clone carrying this TCR beta chain was picked up a small number of times. The antigen is not known. The record originates from a study of T-cell reconstitution after alpha-beta-depleted transplantation in children. Germline assignment: CDR1 SGHAT and CDR2 FQNNGV. There are 16 residues in the CDR3. Trimming took off 0 bases at V and 8 bases at J, with 14 bases between the two ends. Unique molecular identifiers were built into the TCRbeta library. TCRdb independently ran MiXCR on the PCR reads; one entry per CDR3 protein. The sample shows some 440,000 distinct CDR3 sequences, roughly 16% of them seen only once. General observations from the study: Elevated TCRbeta diversity at day 60 was traced, in some patients, to surviving recipient T cells and thymic progenitors. Newly made T cells mostly supplied T-cell counts and diversity one year after transplant. Expanded graft clones, several hundred of them, were reportedly the source of alpha-beta T cells about two months after transplant.

The chain uses TRBV11-2 and TRBJ1-6; D might be TRBD1 (6 bases). The origin of this receptor is a boy in the first two years of life who had a stem cell transplant for Wiskott-Aldrich syndrome, so the T cells may come from the graft donor. The specimen was PBMCs, mostly from graft donor cells, collected 360 days after TCRalphabeta/CD19-depleted stem cell transplant. In DNA, the CDR3 is TGTGCCAGCAGCTTAGACCCGACAGGCTCTTATTCACCCCTCCACTTT. It codes for CASSLDPTGSYSPLHF.